This T cell receptor beta chain was sequenced during a study of T-cell reconstitution after alpha-beta-depleted transplantation in children. This clonotype was observed a handful of times. The CDR3 is 14 amino acids. Trimming stripped 3 bases from V and 7 bases from J, with 15 bases between. Germline CDR1 is LGHDT and CDR2 is YNNKEL (reference sequence). Unique molecular identifiers tagged the TCRbeta library. TCRdb reprocessed the PCR reads with MiXCR, giving one entry per CDR3 protein. The sample lists about a million distinct CDR3 sequences, about 30% occurring once. This chain joins TRBV3-1 and TRBJ1-2, with a weak D call TRBD1 (6 bases). The source was PBMCs, mostly from graft donor cells, collected 360 days after TCRalphabeta/CD19-depleted stem cell transplant. The sequence derives from a boy under two years old who had a stem cell transplant for SCID, so the T cells may come from the graft donor. In nucleotides, the CDR3 is TGTGCCAGCAGCCACGCATGGGGGACATCTGGCTACACCTTC. This gives the protein CASSHAWGTSGYTF.